Presented here are 8 T cell receptor beta chains from one specimen sequenced in a study of blood T cell repertoires in COVID-19. Measured with immunoSEQ multiplex PCR; TCRdb has only the in-frame clones, and not every one. The table shows 150,000 to 200,000 clones, with 84% occurring only once. The sequencing sample was made of peripheral blood. These receptors were taken from a woman in her seventies with COVID-19, enrolled during active disease.

The count of this clone is one. CDR3 bases: TGTGCCAGCAGGCCCTGGACAGGGGAAGAGACCCAGTACTTC. This encodes CASRPWTGEETQYF. This chain links TRBV2 with TRBJ2-5; TRBD1 aligns across 9 bases. V was clipped by 6 bases and J by 3 bases; unmatched bases: 5. Germline-derived CDR1 and CDR2 are SNHLY and FYNNEI. CDR3 length: 14 residues.

The CDR3 loop reads CASSLRRDYGYTF. The DNA for the CDR3 is TGTGCCAGCAGCCTTCGGCGGGACTATGGCTACACCTTC. V is TRBV3-1 (or the pseudogene TRBV3-2) and J is TRBJ1-2; D is unclear. Germline V lookup: CDR1 LGHDT, CDR2 YNNKEL (reference sequence). V lost 4 bases to trimming and J lost 3 bases, with 9 bases between them. This CDR3 has 13 residues.

This clone was picked up one time. The J gene is TRBJ2-7, the V gene TRBV19; 7 bases agree with TRBD1. The J segment lost 2 bases and the V segment lost 4 bases, leaving 5 bases of the junction unmatched. The CDR3 has 14 amino acids. From germline, CDR1 is LNHDA and CDR2 SQIVND (reference sequence). CDR3 sequence reads: CASSTRTGPYEQYV. CDR3 nucleotide sequence: TGTGCCAGTAGTACTAGGACAGGACCCTACGAGCAGTACGTC.

The chain is built from TRBV7-2 and TRBJ2-5, with D possibly TRBD1 on 5 matching bases. The germline gives CDR1 SGHTA, CDR2 FQGNSA. The CDR3 has 15 residues. Trimming took 3 bases from V and 5 from J, leaving 16 bases between them. CDR3 sequence reads: CASSFGAGYRETQYF. The DNA of the CDR3 is TGTGCCAGCAGCTTTGGGGCCGGGTATCGGGAGACCCAGTACTTC.

V gene TRBV12-3 or TRBV12-4 combines with J gene TRBJ1-1; D is unclear. With 6 bases removed from V and 4 bases from J, the gap between germline ends came to 12 bases. This CDR3 comprises 13 residues. CDR3 loop: CASRSRWSTEAFF. The CDR3 coding sequence is TGTGCCAGCAGGTCTCGGTGGAGCACTGAAGCTTTCTTT.

This clone was recorded only once. This chain uses TRBV30 with TRBJ2-3; D is undetermined. Between the trimmed V and J ends, which lost 4 bases and 2 bases, there was a span of 16 bases. There are 15 residues in the CDR3. Germline V CDR1 and CDR2: GTSNPN, SVGIG (reference sequence). The CDR3: CAWIPARPFTDTQYF. CDR3 DNA sequence: TGTGCCTGGATCCCCGCGCGCCCGTTCACAGATACGCAGTATTTT.

The rearrangement links TRBV27 to TRBJ1-2; 7 bases agree with TRBD1. CDR3 length: 14 amino acids. V lost 5 bases to trimming and J lost 5 bases; unmatched junction nucleotides: 8. The germline V gene has CDR1 MNHEY and CDR2 SMNVEV (reference sequence). The CDR3 reads CASSTRGGRYGYTF. CDR3 DNA sequence: TGTGCCAGCAGTACTCGAGGGGGCAGGTATGGCTACACCTTC.

In this sample, this clone turned up once. This rearrangement joins TRBV11-2 to TRBJ2-7; TRBD1 agrees at 11 bases. From germline, CDR1 is SGHAT and CDR2 FQNNGV. J lost 6 bases, V lost 3 bases, and 1 base had no gene match. The length of the CDR3 is 13 residues. The CDR3 DNA reads TGTGCCAGCAGCTTGGGACAGGGGGGCGAGCAGTACGTC. It translates to CASSLGQGGEQYV.